The T cell receptor (beta chain) under discussion was sequenced for a study of cytotoxic CD8 clonotypes in ibrutinib-treated CLL. Study findings and constraints: Ibrutinib response saw clonality rise, and progression saw it return toward baseline.

V dropped 0 bases and J dropped 1 base, with 7 bases sitting between them. The length of the CDR3 is 15 residues. Germline loops: CDR1 MNHEY, CDR2 SVGAGI. On this clone itself: What it binds is not known.

Assay used: immunoSEQ multiplex PCR; TCRdb lists only in-frame clones, some missing. Of 140,000 to 150,000 clones listed, roughly 76% are singletons. The sample was PBMCs, taken after 24 months of ibrutinib treatment. This chain links TRBV6-5 with TRBJ1-3; D unclear. This TCR came from a human donor with chronic lymphocytic leukemia. The CDR3 loop is CASSYSIASGNTIYF. CDR3 sequence (DNA): TGTGCCAGCAGTTACTCGATCGCGTCTGGAAACACCATATATTTT.